This is a list of T cell receptor beta chains from one sample in a study of T cell repertoires in cytomegalovirus infection. TCRdb processed the reads anew with MiXCR; each CDR3 protein has one entry. The table includes about 920,000 distinct CDR3 sequences, approximately 31% detected once. No antigens are known for them. Sequencing used cultured CD8+ T cells from PBMCs, obtained from culture after CMV antigen stimulation. These receptors all stem from a human donor in good health (CMV status not recorded). Some clones in this sample may be carry-over from other donors' samples. Each CDR3 is given with its conserved first and last residue. The D gene is left open where the match is weak. Rows give clone size only sometimes, using once, few, many, or a class for an expanded clone.

CDR3nt	CDR3aa	v_gene	j_gene	d_gene	abundance
TGTGCCAGCAGTTACTCGAGAGGGGGCACCGGGGAGCTGTTTTTT	CASSYSRGGTGELFF	TRBV6-6	TRBJ2-2	.	many
TGTGCCAGCTACTCTGTCCGGCGGGGGGTCACAGATACGCAGTATTTT	CASYSVRRGVTDTQYF	TRBV12-3/TRBV12-4	TRBJ2-3	TRBD2	few
TGTGCCAGCAGTTACTCCAGCCTCCCGGGTCATGAGACCCAGTACTTC	CASSYSSLPGHETQYF	TRBV6-6	TRBJ2-5	.	.
TGTGCCAGCAGTTTAGGACTTTACAATGAGCAGTTCTTC	CASSLGLYNEQFF	TRBV12-3/TRBV12-4	TRBJ2-1	.	many
TGTGCCAGCAGCCTGTCCGGGACCCAAAAGTATTTT	CASSLSGTQKYF	TRBV7-8	TRBJ2-3	.	many
TGTGCCAGCAGCTCTCCCCAGGGTGCTAACTATGGCTACACCTTC	CASSSPQGANYGYTF	TRBV7-9	TRBJ1-2	.	few
TGTGCCATCGGGCCAGGGGACTCCTACGAGCAGTACTTC	CAIGPGDSYEQYF	TRBV10-3	TRBJ2-7	.	.
TGTGCCAGCAGCAACACACAGGGAAGCGGGACTGTTGGGATCGCCTACGAGCAGTACTTC	CASSNTQGSGTVGIAYEQYF	TRBV27	TRBJ2-7	.	.
TGTGCCAGCAGCCTCGTAGCGGGACAACAGAACACTGAAGCTTTCTTT	CASSLVAGQQNTEAFF	TRBV27	TRBJ1-1	.	few
TGTGCCAGCAGCTTCCAATCAGGGGTAGGGGAGCTGTTTTTT	CASSFQSGVGELFF	TRBV5-4	TRBJ2-2	.	many
TGTGCCAGCAGTTTCTATAGGACACCCGCTCCCTACGAGCAGTACTTC	CASSFYRTPAPYEQYF	TRBV6-5	TRBJ2-7	.	few
TGCGCCAGCAGCCAAGAGTCAGCCGACTTGGGCACTGAAGCTTTCTTT	CASSQESADLGTEAFF	TRBV4-1	TRBJ1-1	.	many
TGTGCCAGCCTTCCGACCTCTGGGGCCAACGTCCTGACTTTC	CASLPTSGANVLTF	TRBV6-5	TRBJ2-6	.	many
TGTGCCAGCAGGGAGAAGGGAGAAGGAGAGACCCAGTACTTC	CASREKGEGETQYF	TRBV7-6	TRBJ2-5	.	.
TGTGCCAGCAGTTACTCAGTGGGGGACAGGGGGGCCTTTGAGGGCTACACCTTC	CASSYSVGDRGAFEGYTF	TRBV6-6	TRBJ1-2	TRBD1	few
TGTGCCAGCTCACCTCCTGTACTGTACAAGAACTATGGCTACACCTTC	CASSPPVLYKNYGYTF	TRBV18	TRBJ1-2	.	few
TGTGCCAGCAGTGAAGCGGGTCAGATGAACACTGAAGCTTTCTTT	CASSEAGQMNTEAFF	TRBV2	TRBJ1-1	.	.
TGTGCCAGCAGCCTTGTGGATTCTGGAAACACCATATATTTT	CASSLVDSGNTIYF	TRBV7-9	TRBJ1-3	.	few
TGTGCCAGTAGTATAGGGGGCGGATATCTCTACGAGCAGTACTTC	CASSIGGGYLYEQYF	TRBV19	TRBJ2-7	.	.
TGTGCCAGCAGTGAGGGGGGAACACCAGGCCAGCCCCAGCATTTT	CASSEGGTPGQPQHF	TRBV6-1	TRBJ1-5	.	.
TGTGCCAGCAGACCCCTAGCGGATAAGGCCACCGGGGAGCTGTTTTTT	CASRPLADKATGELFF	TRBV12-3/TRBV12-4	TRBJ2-2	TRBD2	few
TGTGCCAGCAGTTTCCACCCGGGACAGGGGATCGACTATGGCTACACCTTC	CASSFHPGQGIDYGYTF	TRBV28	TRBJ1-2	TRBD1	.
TGTGCCAGCAGTTACGTCCACCCAGGCACCGGGGAGCTGTTTTTT	CASSYVHPGTGELFF	TRBV6-5	TRBJ2-2	.	few
TGTGCCAGCAGTGACGGACAACAAGAGACCCAGTACTTC	CASSDGQQETQYF	TRBV2	TRBJ2-5	.	few
TGTGCCAGCAGTGAGGAGTGGGGAACGGATGAAAAACTGTTTTTT	CASSEEWGTDEKLFF	TRBV6-1	TRBJ1-4	.	.
TGTGCCAGCAGCTTAGAGTCAGGACCCTACAATGAGCAGTTCTTC	CASSLESGPYNEQFF	TRBV7-6	TRBJ2-1	.	few
TGCGCCAGCAGCTTCCGGAGGACAGGATACTACGAGCAGTACTTC	CASSFRRTGYYEQYF	TRBV4-1	TRBJ2-7	TRBD1	.
TGTGCCAGCAGCTGGGCAGGTTCCGGGACCCAGTACTTC	CASSWAGSGTQYF	TRBV7-6	TRBJ2-5	.	few
TGTGCCAGCAGCCCAGGAACAGGGGGTGCGTTTGAAAAACTGTTTTTT	CASSPGTGGAFEKLFF	TRBV7-6	TRBJ1-4	TRBD1	few
TGTGCCAGCATTTCGGGGGGTACACCTAACAATGAGCAGTTCTTC	CASISGGTPNNEQFF	TRBV6-6	TRBJ2-1	TRBD2	few
TGTGCCAGCAGCTCCCCCTACGTAGGTTACACTGAAGCTTTCTTT	CASSSPYVGYTEAFF	TRBV5-5	TRBJ1-1	.	few
TGTGCCACCAGTGATCGGACTAGCGGTGAGAGATCCTACAATGAGCAGTTCTTC	CATSDRTSGERSYNEQFF	TRBV24-1	TRBJ2-1	TRBD2	.
TGTGCCAGCAGCCCCCGGGACAGAGAGACCCAGTACTTC	CASSPRDRETQYF	TRBV7-6	TRBJ2-5	TRBD1	many
TGTGCCATCAGGGCCATGGACAGGGGGCTTATTTCGGACACCGGGGAGCTGTTTTTT	CAIRAMDRGLISDTGELFF	TRBV10-3	TRBJ2-2	TRBD1	few
TGTGCCAGCAGCTTAGGAGCGGGACCCTACGAGCAGTACTTC	CASSLGAGPYEQYF	TRBV7-2	TRBJ2-7	TRBD2	many
TGTGCTAGTGGTTTAGGTCCAAGCTCCTACAATGAGCAGTTCTTC	CASGLGPSSYNEQFF	TRBV12-5	TRBJ2-1	.	.
TGTGCCAGCAGCTTATCGCCGGGACAGGGAGGAACTGAAGCTTTCTTT	CASSLSPGQGGTEAFF	TRBV7-6	TRBJ1-1	TRBD1	many
TGTGCCAGCAGACGTTTGATCGGGGCTGGCAAATCCTACGAGCAGTACTTC	CASRRLIGAGKSYEQYF	TRBV12-3/TRBV12-4	TRBJ2-7	.	.
TGTGCCAGCAGCGCCACAGGGAACACTGAAGCTTTCTTT	CASSATGNTEAFF	TRBV7-9	TRBJ1-1	.	many
TGTGCCAGCAGCTTATTCGAGGGAGTCACCTACAATGAGCAGTTCTTC	CASSLFEGVTYNEQFF	TRBV7-2	TRBJ2-1	.	.
TGTGCCAGCGCCAACAGGGGCGAGCTTGGCTACACCTTC	CASANRGELGYTF	TRBV25-1	TRBJ1-2	TRBD1	few
TGTGCCATCAGCTCGACTAGCGGGGATGCAGATACGCAGTATTTT	CAISSTSGDADTQYF	TRBV10-3	TRBJ2-3	TRBD2	few
TGTGCCAGCAGCTTTCTAGCGGACCCAAGCACAGATACGCAGTATTTT	CASSFLADPSTDTQYF	TRBV7-8	TRBJ2-3	TRBD2	many
TGTGCCAGCAGCTTAACTTCAGGGGGCGCGGTCGCCGGGGAGCTGTTTTTT	CASSLTSGGAVAGELFF	TRBV7-8	TRBJ2-2	TRBD1	.
TGCAGCGTTGAAGATCGTCAATTTAGGTTTGTAGGCACTGAAGCTTTCTTT	CSVEDRQFRFVGTEAFF	TRBV29-1	TRBJ1-1	.	few
TGTGCCAGCTACAGAACCGGAGGGTTCGCCTACAATGAGCAGTTCTTC	CASYRTGGFAYNEQFF	TRBV7-9	TRBJ2-1	.	.
TGCGCCAGCAGCCCTGGAGGGGGGGGCAGCAATCAGCCCCAGCATTTT	CASSPGGGGSNQPQHF	TRBV5-1	TRBJ1-5	.	few
TGTGCCATCAGTGAGTTAGCGCTTGAGCAGTTCTTC	CAISELALEQFF	TRBV10-3	TRBJ2-1	.	.
TGCGCCAGCAGCCCAAGTTGGGACAACCTCGGGGAGCTGTTTTTT	CASSPSWDNLGELFF	TRBV4-1	TRBJ2-2	.	.
TGCGCCAGCAGCCAAGAGGGGACAGGGGACAACACTGAAGCTTTCTTT	CASSQEGTGDNTEAFF	TRBV4-1	TRBJ1-1	TRBD1	.
TGTGCCAGCAGCTTTGGACAGGCCTCTTCGGTGGATGGCTACACCTTC	CASSFGQASSVDGYTF	TRBV7-6	TRBJ1-2	TRBD1	many
TGTGCCAGCAACCCCGGGGGTAGTGATGAGCAGTTCTTC	CASNPGGSDEQFF	TRBV5-4	TRBJ2-1	.	.
TGTGCCAGCAGTTTCGGGGGCTCACCCCTCCACTTT	CASSFGGSPLHF	TRBV27	TRBJ1-6	.	few
TGTGCCAGCAGCTTAGACCTGCGTGAGACCCAGTACTTC	CASSLDLRETQYF	TRBV7-9	TRBJ2-5	.	many
TGTGCCAGCAGCTTAGAGGTAGGGCGGGCTTTCTTT	CASSLEVGRAFF	TRBV7-6	TRBJ1-1	.	few
TGTGCCAGCAGTTCCCTCCTAGCGGGGGGGAATGAGCAGTTCTTC	CASSSLLAGGNEQFF	TRBV6-6	TRBJ2-1	TRBD2	.
TGCAGTGCTAGAGATGCAGGGGCCGTTACCTACGAGCAGTACTTC	CSARDAGAVTYEQYF	TRBV20-1	TRBJ2-7	.	.
TGTGCCAGCAGCGCCCTGTGGTGGACAAGCACAGATACGCAGTATTTT	CASSALWWTSTDTQYF	TRBV7-2	TRBJ2-3	.	many
TGTGCCAGCAGCCGCGTTCCCCGAAGACAGGGGGTTTCGTCAGAGACCCAGTACTTC	CASSRVPRRQGVSSETQYF	TRBV5-4	TRBJ2-5	TRBD1	few